The 16 T cell receptor beta chains presented below share a single source sample, sequenced in a study of blood T cell repertoires in COVID-19. Profiling relied on immunoSEQ multiplex PCR, and the TCRdb table lists in-frame clones only, not all of them. This sample has tens of thousands of clones, with 90% found just once. Sequencing was performed on peripheral blood. The source is a man over 45 with acute or convalescent COVID-19.

The CDR3 reads CASSPNVAGGVTDTQYF. The CDR3 DNA reads as TGTGCCAGCTCACCGAACGTAGCGGGAGGCGTGACAGATACGCAGTATTTT. The chain links TRBV18 to TRBJ2-3, with TRBD2 identical over 10 bases. Germline CDR1 KGHSH, CDR2 LQKENI. Trimming at V came to 3 bases and at J to 3 bases, leaving 9 bases not matched to a gene. The CDR3 length is 17 residues.

This clone is a singleton in its sample. V usage is TRBV30 and J usage is TRBJ2-2, with 15 bases that match TRBD2. V shed 7 bases and J 6 bases; nucleotides not matched to a gene: 6. Germline CDR1 reads GTSNPN; CDR2 reads SVGIG (reference sequence). CDR3 length: 15 amino acids. CDR3 region: CAFGTSGRTAGELFF. CDR3 nucleotides: TGTGCCTTCGGGACTAGCGGGAGGACGGCCGGGGAGCTGTTTTTT.

This clone occurred once. The rearrangement uses TRBV7-9 and TRBJ2-5, with 10 bases identical to TRBD2. Germline CDR1 reads SEHNR; CDR2 reads FQNEAQ (reference sequence). There are 14 residues in the CDR3. J gave up 7 bases and V 5 bases, and 7 bases lay outside the gene matches. The CDR3 coding sequence is TGTGCCAGCAGCCCTCGAGGGACTAGCGTGACCCAGTACTTC. Encoded protein: CASSPRGTSVTQYF.

This chain uses TRBV4-3 with TRBJ2-3; D may be TRBD2 (6 bases). The CDR3 runs 15 residues. V was shortened by 5 bases and J by 1 base, with 13 bases between the two germline ends. In germline, CDR1 is LGHNA, CDR2 YSLEER. DNA of the CDR3: TGCGCCAGCAGCTCTCAGCGGGCAGGCACAGATACGCAGTATTTT. It encodes CASSSQRAGTDTQYF.

The CDR3 bases are TGTGCCAGCAGCGTAGTGACAGGGGGACTTAGCACAGATACGCAGTATTTT. It translates to CASSVVTGGLSTDTQYF. The chain recombines TRBV9 with TRBJ2-3; 9 bases agree with TRBD1. The CDR3 has 17 amino acids. The junction had 5 bases not matched to a gene; V was cut back by 0 bases and J by 0 bases. Germline assignment: CDR1 SGDLS and CDR2 YYNGEE.

The chain carries TRBV5-4 and TRBJ2-3, with 12 positions matching TRBD2. V lost 0 bases, J lost 6 bases, and 8 bases stayed unmatched. The germline V gene has CDR1 SGHNT and CDR2 YYREEE (reference sequence). CDR3 size: 17 residues. CDR3 region: CASSLGSSGRAGDTQYF. The CDR3 DNA reads TGTGCCAGCAGCTTGGGATCTAGCGGGAGGGCGGGGGATACGCAGTATTTT.

This clone was detected only a few times. The V and J genes are TRBV7-9 and TRBJ2-1, with D possibly matching TRBD1 (6 bases). Germline V CDR1 and CDR2: SEHNR, FQNEAQ (reference sequence). This CDR3 comprises 13 residues. Trimming took 4 bases from V and 6 from J, leaving 10 bases between them. CDR3 sequence: CASSSTGSNEQFF. CDR3 DNA sequence: TGTGCCAGCAGCTCAACAGGGTCCAATGAGCAGTTCTTC.

J is TRBJ2-5 and V is TRBV14; 11 bases align to TRBD1. The CDR3 loop spans 17 amino acids. From germline, CDR1 is SGHDN and CDR2 FVKESK. The ends lost 4 bases at V and 2 bases at J; junction bases unmatched: 9. The CDR3 DNA reads as TGTGCCAGCAGCCCTTCGTACGGGACAGGGGGTCAAGAGACCCAGTACTTC. Translating it yields CASSPSYGTGGQETQYF.

The chain recombines TRBV6-5 with TRBJ1-5; 8 nucleotides line up with TRBD1. With 4 bases clipped from V and 6 bases from J, the junction kept 8 bases outside the gene matches. This CDR3 has 15 residues. The V gene's germline CDR1 is MNHEY and CDR2 SVGAGI. This chain's CDR3 is CASSSSGGWFQPQHF. For the CDR3, the DNA is TGTGCCAGCAGTTCATCAGGGGGCTGGTTTCAGCCCCAGCATTTT.

This clone was recorded once. The rearrangement links TRBV7-2 to TRBJ2-1; 9 bases line up with TRBD2. J gave up 2 bases and V 5 bases, and 7 bases lay outside the gene matches. The CDR3 length is 16 residues. Germline CDR1 reads SGHTA; CDR2 reads FQGNSA. CDR3 in amino acids: CASSLRLAAPYNEQFF. CDR3 nucleotide sequence: TGTGCCAGCAGCCTCAGACTAGCGGCCCCCTACAATGAGCAGTTCTTC.

The chain uses TRBV19 and TRBJ2-1; 8 bases are shared with TRBD2. The germline gives CDR1 LNHDA, CDR2 SQIVND (reference sequence). Trimming took 10 bases from V and 4 from J; bases not matched to a gene: 12. The CDR3 covers 15 residues. The CDR3 region is CATRKAGDAYNEQFF. The CDR3 DNA follows: TGTGCCACCCGGAAAGCGGGAGATGCTTACAATGAGCAGTTCTTC.

The genes are TRBV19 and TRBJ1-1; D is ambiguous. The CDR3 covers 10 residues. CDR1 is LNHDA and CDR2 is SQIVND in the germline V gene (reference sequence). Between the trimmed V and J ends, which lost 8 bases and 8 bases, there was a span of 9 bases. The CDR3 reads CASPSVEAFF. The DNA of the CDR3 is TGTGCCAGTCCGTCGGTCGAAGCTTTCTTT.

The genes are TRBV20-1 and TRBJ2-5; weak D call: TRBD2 (6 bases). Germline lookup yields CDR1 DFQATT and CDR2 SNEGSKA (reference sequence). The CDR3 extends over 13 amino acids. V shed 3 bases and J shed 4 bases, with 12 bases lying between them. For the CDR3, the DNA is TGCAGTGCTAGTCGACTAGATGGAGAGACCCAGTACTTC. It codes for CSASRLDGETQYF.

This chain connects TRBV5-6 to TRBJ2-5; TRBD1 aligns across 7 bases. V shed 4 bases and J 2 bases; nucleotides not matched to a gene: 2. This CDR3 has 13 residues. Germline-derived CDR1 and CDR2 are SGHDT and YYEEEE. The CDR3 DNA is TGTGCCAGCAGCCGACAGGGTCAAGAGACCCAGTACTTC. This encodes CASSRQGQETQYF.

V and J are TRBV7-9 and TRBJ2-1; 10 nucleotides agree with TRBD2. V dropped 4 bases and J dropped 7; count of bases not matched to a gene: 13. CDR1 SEHNR and CDR2 FQNEAQ come from the germline V gene (reference sequence). CDR3 length: 17 amino acids. The CDR3 here is CASSSEGAGGPQNEQFF. CDR3 DNA sequence: TGTGCCAGCAGCTCTGAGGGAGCGGGAGGGCCGCAAAATGAGCAGTTCTTC.

The chain has TRBV6-5 and TRBJ2-7, with D perhaps matching TRBD2 (6 bases). The CDR3 totals 16 residues. V gave up 2 bases and J gave up 0 bases, with 14 bases separating them. The V gene's germline CDR1 is MNHEY and CDR2 SVGAGI. The CDR3 nucleotides are TGTGCCAGCAGTTACGGGCGGCTAGCGAGCTCCTACGAGCAGTACTTC. Protein sequence: CASSYGRLASSYEQYF.